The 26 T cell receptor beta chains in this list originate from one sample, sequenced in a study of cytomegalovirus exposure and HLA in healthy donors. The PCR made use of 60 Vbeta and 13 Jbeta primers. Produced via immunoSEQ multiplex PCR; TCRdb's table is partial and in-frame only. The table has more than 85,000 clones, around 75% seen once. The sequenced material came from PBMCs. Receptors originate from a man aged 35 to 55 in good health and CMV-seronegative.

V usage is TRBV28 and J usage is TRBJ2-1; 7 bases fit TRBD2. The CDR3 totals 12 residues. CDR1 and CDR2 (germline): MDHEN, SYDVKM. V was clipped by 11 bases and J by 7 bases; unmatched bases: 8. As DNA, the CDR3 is TGTGCCCTAGGCGGACTAGAAAATGAGCAGTTCTTC. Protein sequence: CALGGLENEQFF. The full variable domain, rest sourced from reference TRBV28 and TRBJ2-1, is DVKVTQSSRYLVKRTGEKVFLECVQDMDHENMFWYRQDPGLGLRLIYFSYDVKMKEKGDIPEGYSVSREKKERFSLILESASTNQTSMYLCALGGLENEQFFGPGTRLTVL.

This CDR3 is CASSGGTGRETQYF. In nucleotides, the CDR3 is TGTGCCAGCAGCGGTGGGACAGGGAGGGAGACCCAGTACTTC. The rearrangement links TRBV7-6 to TRBJ2-5; 9 bases fit TRBD1. Germline V gives CDR1 SGHVS, CDR2 FNYEAQ. CDR3 length equals 14 residues. Trimming removed 5 bases from V and 5 bases from J; junction bases left unmatched: 6. The complete variable domain, with remaining parts taken from reference TRBV7-6 and TRBJ2-5, reads GAGVSQSPRYKVTKRGQDVALRCDPISGHVSLYWYRQALGQGPEFLTYFNYEAQQDKSGLPNDRFSAERPEGSISTLTIQRTEQRDSAMYRCASSGGTGRETQYFGPGTRLLVL.

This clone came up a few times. The CDR3 coding sequence is TGTGCCAGCAGCTACAGGGCTGGAAACACCATATATTTT. Amino acids: CASSYRAGNTIYF. The chain recombines TRBV7-3 with TRBJ1-3, with D maybe TRBD1 (6 bases). Germline CDR1 SGHTA, CDR2 FQGTGA. The CDR3 sequence is 13 residues long. The V end lost 4 bases, the J end lost 2 bases, and 6 bases lay between the germline ends.

The CDR3: CASSLGVNEQYF. In DNA, the CDR3 is TGTGCCAGCAGCTTAGGCGTGAACGAGCAGTACTTC. This chain joins TRBV7-2 and TRBJ2-7; D is undetermined. CDR1 is SGHTA, CDR2 FQGNSA, per germline. The CDR3 contains 12 residues. The germline V and J ends were trimmed by 1 base and 5 bases, with 6 bases remaining between them.

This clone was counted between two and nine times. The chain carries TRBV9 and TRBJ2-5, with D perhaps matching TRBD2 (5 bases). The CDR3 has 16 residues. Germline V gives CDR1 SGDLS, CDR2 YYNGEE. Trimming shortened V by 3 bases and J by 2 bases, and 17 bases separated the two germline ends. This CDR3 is CASSGGPHQNQETQYF. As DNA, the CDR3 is TGTGCCAGCAGCGGCGGGCCCCACCAGAATCAAGAGACCCAGTACTTC.

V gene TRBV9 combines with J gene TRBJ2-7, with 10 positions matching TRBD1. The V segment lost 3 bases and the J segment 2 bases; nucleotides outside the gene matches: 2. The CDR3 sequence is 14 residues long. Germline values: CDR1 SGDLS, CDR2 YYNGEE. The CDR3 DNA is TGTGCCAGCAGCGAGGGGACAGGGGCCTACGAGCAGTACTTC. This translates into CASSEGTGAYEQYF. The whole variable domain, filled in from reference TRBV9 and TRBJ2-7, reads DSGVTQTPKHLITATGQRVTLRCSPRSGDLSVYWYQQSLDQGLQFLIQYYNGEERAKGNILERFSAQQFPDLHSELNLSSLELGDSALYFCASSEGTGAYEQYFGPGTRLTVT.

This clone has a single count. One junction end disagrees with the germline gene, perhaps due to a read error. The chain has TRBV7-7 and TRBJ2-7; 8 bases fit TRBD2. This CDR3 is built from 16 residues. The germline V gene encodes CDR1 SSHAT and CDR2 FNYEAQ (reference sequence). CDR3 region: CASSPASGGSSYEQYF. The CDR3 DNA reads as TGTGCTAGCAGCCCGGCGAGCGGGGGAAGCTCCTACGAGCAGTACTTC.

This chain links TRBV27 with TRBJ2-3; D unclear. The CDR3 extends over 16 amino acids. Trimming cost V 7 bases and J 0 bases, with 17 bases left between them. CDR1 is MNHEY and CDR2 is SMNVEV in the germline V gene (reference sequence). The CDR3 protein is CASTPSAVPSTDTQYF. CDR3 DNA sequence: TGTGCCAGCACTCCGTCGGCGGTCCCTAGCACAGATACGCAGTATTTT.

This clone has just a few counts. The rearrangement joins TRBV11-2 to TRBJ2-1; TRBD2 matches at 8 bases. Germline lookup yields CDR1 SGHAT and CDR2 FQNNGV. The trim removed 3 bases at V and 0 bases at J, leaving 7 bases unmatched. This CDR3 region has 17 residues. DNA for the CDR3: TGTGCCAGCAGCTTCCTCTTAGGGACTAGCTCCTACAATGAGCAGTTCTTC. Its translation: CASSFLLGTSSYNEQFF.

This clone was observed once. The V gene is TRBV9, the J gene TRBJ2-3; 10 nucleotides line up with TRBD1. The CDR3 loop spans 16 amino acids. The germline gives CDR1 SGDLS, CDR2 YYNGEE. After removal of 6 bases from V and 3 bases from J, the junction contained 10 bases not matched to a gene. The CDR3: CASTGGTGALTDTQYF. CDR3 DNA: TGTGCCAGCACCGGAGGGACAGGGGCCCTTACAGATACGCAGTATTTT.

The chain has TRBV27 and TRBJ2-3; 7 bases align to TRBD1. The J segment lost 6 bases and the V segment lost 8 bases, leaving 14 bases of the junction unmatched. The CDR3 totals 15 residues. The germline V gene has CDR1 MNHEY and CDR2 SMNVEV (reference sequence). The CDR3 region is CASQTGTALSDTQYF. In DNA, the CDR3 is TGTGCCAGCCAGACCGGGACAGCATTGTCCGATACGCAGTATTTT.

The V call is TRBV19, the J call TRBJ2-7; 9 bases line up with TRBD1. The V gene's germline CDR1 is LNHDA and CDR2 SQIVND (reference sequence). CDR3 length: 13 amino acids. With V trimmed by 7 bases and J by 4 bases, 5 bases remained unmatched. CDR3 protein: CASTGTGRYEQYF. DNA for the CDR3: TGTGCCAGTACCGGGACAGGGAGGTACGAGCAGTACTTC.

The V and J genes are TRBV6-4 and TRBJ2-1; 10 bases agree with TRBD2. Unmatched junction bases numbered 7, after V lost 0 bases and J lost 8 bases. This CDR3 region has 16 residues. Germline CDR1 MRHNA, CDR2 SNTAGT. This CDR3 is CASSDSGAGGVDEQFF. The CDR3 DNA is TGTGCCAGCAGTGACTCAGGAGCGGGAGGGGTCGATGAGCAGTTCTTC.

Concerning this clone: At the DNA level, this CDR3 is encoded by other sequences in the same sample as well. Written as DNA, the CDR3 is TGTGCCAGCAGTGAGGCGCTTCAGTTTGACAGGGGTGGCTACACCTTC. Protein product: CASSEALQFDRGGYTF. The chain links TRBV2 to TRBJ1-2; TRBD1 agrees at 8 bases. Germline values: CDR1 SNHLY, CDR2 FYNNEI. V lost 3 bases and J lost 7; bases outside the gene matches: 13. The CDR3 covers 16 residues.

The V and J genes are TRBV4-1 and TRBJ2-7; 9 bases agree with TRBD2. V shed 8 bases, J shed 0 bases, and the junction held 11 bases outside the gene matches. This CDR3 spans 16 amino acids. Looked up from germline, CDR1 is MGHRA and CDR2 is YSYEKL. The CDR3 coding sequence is TGCGCCAGCTCTGTGTTCTGGACTAGCGACTCCTACGAGCAGTACTTC. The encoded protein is CASSVFWTSDSYEQYF.

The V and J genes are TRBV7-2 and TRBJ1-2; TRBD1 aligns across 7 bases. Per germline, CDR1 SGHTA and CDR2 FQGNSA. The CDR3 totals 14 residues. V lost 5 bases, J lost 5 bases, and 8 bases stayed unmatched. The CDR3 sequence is CASSQQTGLYGYTF. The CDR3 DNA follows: TGTGCCAGCAGCCAACAGACAGGGTTATATGGCTACACCTTC. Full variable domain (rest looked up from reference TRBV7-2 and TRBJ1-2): GAGVSQSPSNKVTEKGKDVELRCDPISGHTALYWYRQSLGQGLEFLIYFQGNSAPDKSGLPSDRFSAERTGGSVSTLTIQRTQQEDSAVYLCASSQQTGLYGYTFGSGTRLTVV.

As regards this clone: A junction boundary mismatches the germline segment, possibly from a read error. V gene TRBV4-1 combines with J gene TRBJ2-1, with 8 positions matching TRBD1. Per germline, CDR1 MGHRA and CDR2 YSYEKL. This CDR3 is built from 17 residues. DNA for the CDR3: TGCGCCAACAGCCAAGCATCAACCTCCCCCGGGACAGGCGAGCAGTTCTTC. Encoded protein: CANSQASTSPGTGEQFF.

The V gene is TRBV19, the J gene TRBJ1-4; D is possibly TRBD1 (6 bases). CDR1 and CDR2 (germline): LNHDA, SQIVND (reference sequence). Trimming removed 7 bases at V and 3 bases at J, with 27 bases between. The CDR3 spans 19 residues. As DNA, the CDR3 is TGTGCCAGTATGTCAGCCAGTTATGGTCTGGGGGCGTCTAATGAAAAACTGTTTTTT. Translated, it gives CASMSASYGLGASNEKLFF.

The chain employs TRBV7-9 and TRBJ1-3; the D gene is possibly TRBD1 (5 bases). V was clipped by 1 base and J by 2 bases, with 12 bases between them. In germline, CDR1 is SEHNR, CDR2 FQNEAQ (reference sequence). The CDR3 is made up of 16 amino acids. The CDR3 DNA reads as TGTGCCAGCAGCTTAGTGGGCAGGGTGACTGGAAACACCATATATTTT. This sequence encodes CASSLVGRVTGNTIYF. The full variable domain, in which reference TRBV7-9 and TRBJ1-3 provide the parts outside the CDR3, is DTGVSQNPRHKITKRGQNVTFRCDPISEHNRLYWYRQTLGQGPEFLTYFQNEAQLEKSRLLSDRFSAERPKGSFSTLEIQRTEQGDSAMYLCASSLVGRVTGNTIYFGEGSWLTVV.

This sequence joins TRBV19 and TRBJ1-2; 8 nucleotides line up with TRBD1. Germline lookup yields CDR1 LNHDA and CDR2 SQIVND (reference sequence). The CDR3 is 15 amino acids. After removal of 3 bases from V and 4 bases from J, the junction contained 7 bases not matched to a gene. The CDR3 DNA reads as TGTGCCAGTAGTATGGACGACAGGGGTAGCTATGGCTACACCTTC. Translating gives CASSMDDRGSYGYTF. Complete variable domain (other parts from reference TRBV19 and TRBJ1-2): DGGITQSPKYLFRKEGQNVTLSCEQNLNHDAMYWYRQDPGQGLRLIYYSQIVNDFQKGDIAEGYSVSREKKESFPLTVTSAQKNPTAFYLCASSMDDRGSYGYTFGSGTRLTVV.

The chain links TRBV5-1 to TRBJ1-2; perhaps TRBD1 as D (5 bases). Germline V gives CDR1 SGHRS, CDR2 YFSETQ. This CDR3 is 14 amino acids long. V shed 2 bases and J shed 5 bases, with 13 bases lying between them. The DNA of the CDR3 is TGCGCCAGCAGCTTCGACAGTGGGCGGTATGGCTACACCTTC. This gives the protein CASSFDSGRYGYTF.

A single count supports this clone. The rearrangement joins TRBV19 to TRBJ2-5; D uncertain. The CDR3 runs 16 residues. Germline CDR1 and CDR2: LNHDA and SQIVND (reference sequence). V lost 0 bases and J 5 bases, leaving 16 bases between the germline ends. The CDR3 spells CASSIDMAGRMETQYF. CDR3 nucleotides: TGTGCCAGTAGTATAGACATGGCAGGCCGAATGGAGACCCAGTACTTC.

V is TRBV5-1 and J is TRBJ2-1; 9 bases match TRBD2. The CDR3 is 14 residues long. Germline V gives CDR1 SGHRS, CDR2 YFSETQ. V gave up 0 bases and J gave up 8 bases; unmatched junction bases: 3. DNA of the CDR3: TGCGCCAGCAGCTTGGTGATAGCGGGGGATGAGCAGTTCTTC. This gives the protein CASSLVIAGDEQFF. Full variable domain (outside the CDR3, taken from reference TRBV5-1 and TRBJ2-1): KAGVTQTPRYLIKTRGQQVTLSCSPISGHRSVSWYQQTPGQGLQFLFEYFSETQRNKGNFPGRFSGRQFSNSRSEMNVSTLELGDSALYLCASSLVIAGDEQFFGPGTRLTVL.

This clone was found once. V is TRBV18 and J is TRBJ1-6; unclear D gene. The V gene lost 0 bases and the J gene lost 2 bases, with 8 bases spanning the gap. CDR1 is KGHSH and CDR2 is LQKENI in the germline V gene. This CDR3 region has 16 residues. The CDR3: CASSPPGVTYNSPLHF. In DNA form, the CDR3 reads TGTGCCAGCTCACCACCCGGGGTAACCTATAATTCACCCCTCCACTTT.

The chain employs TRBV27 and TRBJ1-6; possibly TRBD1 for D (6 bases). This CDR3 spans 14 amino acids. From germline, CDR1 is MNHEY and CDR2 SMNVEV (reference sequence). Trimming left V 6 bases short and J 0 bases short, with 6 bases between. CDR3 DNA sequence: TGTGCCAGCAGAGGGGGCTCCTATAATTCACCCCTCCACTTT. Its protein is CASRGGSYNSPLHF.

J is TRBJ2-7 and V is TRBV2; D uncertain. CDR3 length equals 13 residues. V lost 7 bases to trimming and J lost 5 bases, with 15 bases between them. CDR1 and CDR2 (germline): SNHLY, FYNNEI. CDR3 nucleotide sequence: TGTGCCAGCATCTGGTCAGAGGCGGACGAGCAGTACTTC. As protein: CASIWSEADEQYF.